The source of this T cell receptor (beta chain) is a study of cytomegalovirus exposure and HLA in healthy donors. Profiled with immunoSEQ multiplex PCR; TCRdb holds only in-frame clones, not every one. The data hold about 140,000 clones, with about 87% observed a single time. Concerning this clone itself: Its specificity is unknown.

Broader study findings: Across donors, most TCRs were seen rarely, yet some public ones were widespread. The study flagged about 150 TCR beta chains as cytomegalovirus-associated.

Germline V gives CDR1 GTSNPN, CDR2 SVGIG (reference sequence). V was pared by 1 base and J by 3 bases, with 7 bases between. This CDR3 contains 13 residues. The clonotype originates from a man aged 18 to 30 in good health and CMV-seropositive. Sequenced sample: PBMCs. The chain is built from TRBV30 and TRBJ1-5; D unclear. The CDR3 is CAWSGADNQPQHF. The CDR3 DNA is TGTGCCTGGAGTGGGGCAGACAATCAGCCCCAGCATTTT.